This TCR beta chain was sequenced in a study of blood T cell repertoires in COVID-19 (TCRdb year 2020). As for the study more broadly: Samples from collaborators originated in the United States, Italy and Spain and spanned both the acute and convalescent phases of COVID-19. The material from the prospective study consisted of cDNA or gDNA derived from T cells, B-cell-depleted T cells, or PBMCs. A de-identified subject ID, COVID-19 status, age in years and sex were almost always included in the sample metadata. Samples came from the ongoing ImmuneRACE study (first 160 participants) plus 1,254 subjects from 6 global collaborators. The dataset comprised deeply sampled blood TCRbeta repertoires from subjects exposed to, actively infected with, or recovered from COVID-19. A freely available public database, intended as a resource for researchers studying the immune response to SARS-CoV-2, is where the repertoires were released. Where available, HLA class I and class II types were taken from metadata supplied by the sample provider and were not determined by assay-based typing. Broad study findings and their caveats: The amount of clinical and demographic metadata varied by source and participant and was provided uncurated.

TCRbeta CDR3 regions were amplified from genomic DNA by means of the immunoSEQ Assay, a bias-controlled multiplex PCR. From the authors' description of their analysis: The number of nucleated cells in each sample was estimated by amplification of reference gene primers within the assay. Sequence reads were collapsed and filtered to measure the absolute abundance of every unique TCRbeta CDR3 rearrangement. For each sample, productive Simpson clonality was calculated by taking the square root of Simpson's diversity index across productive rearrangements. TCRdb retrieved this table from immuneACCESS and kept in-frame rearrangements only. Not all clones are present; in checked studies, unresolved V genes account for under half, and no reason is known for the remainder. The V and J calls and clone size were taken over from that table, and D and trimming were inferred from the DNA. This sample gives 440,000 or so clones in total; around 89% of them show up just once. 1.5% to 1.9% of the sample rests with the top ten.

Regarding this clone: There is no known antigen for this receptor. No base-level quality is on record; no much larger clone is a single base apart.

From the cysteine up to the phenylalanine, the CDR3 has a length of 13 residues. Only the CDR3 DNA stays, 39 bases, in frame from base 1. The V end loses 2 bases and the J end loses 5 bases, and a stretch of 9 bases separates them. Via the germline V gene, CDR1 is MDHEN and CDR2 SYDVKM. One collaborating source in Seattle enrolled patients while the patients were actively infected and followed the patients over time throughout the course of disease. Whole blood was collected in K2EDTA tubes by collaborating institutions according to the institutions' own protocols. For TCRbeta analysis, collaborators shipped samples in one of three forms: frozen whole blood, isolated PBMCs, or DNA extracted from either of those sample types.

This sequence uses TRBV28 and TRBJ1-1; the D gene assignment is ambiguous. The TCR comes from a woman aged 35 to 49 with COVID-19, enrolled during active disease. The material sequenced was peripheral blood. The nucleotides are TGTGCCAGCAGTTTACCGGGAAGAACTGAAGCTTTCTTT. Translated, this is CASSLPGRTEAFF.